Following are 4 T cell receptor beta chains from one sample sequenced in a study of cytomegalovirus exposure and HLA in healthy donors. Libraries were prepared by immunoSEQ multiplex PCR; TCRdb keeps only in-frame clonotypes and omits some of them. The sample has 55,000 to 80,000 clones; over 90% are singletons. Sample: PBMCs. All receptors derive from a woman aged 18-29 years in good health and CMV-seropositive.

The chain employs TRBV15 and TRBJ2-3; 11 bases match TRBD2. Germline CDR1 reads LNHNV; CDR2 reads YYDKDF (reference sequence). With 5 bases clipped from V and 1 base from J, the junction kept 11 bases outside the gene matches. The CDR3 totals 18 residues. Here the CDR3 DNA reads TGTGCCACCAGCCCGGTCCGTCCGGGACTAGCGGGCACAGATACGCAGTATTTT. This translates into CATSPVRPGLAGTDTQYF.

This chain uses TRBV5-8 with TRBJ2-7; possible D gene TRBD2, 7 bases. This CDR3 has 15 residues. Trimming stripped 0 bases from V and 8 bases from J, with 18 bases between. Germline V gives CDR1 SGHTS, CDR2 YDEGEE. The CDR3 nucleotides are TGTGCCAGCAGCTTGGCTCCGAGGGGGGGGCGTAAGCAGTACTTC. It translates to CASSLAPRGGRKQYF.

The rearrangement links TRBV28 to TRBJ2-2; D possibly corresponds to TRBD1 (5 bases). There are 16 residues in the CDR3. From germline, CDR1 is MDHEN and CDR2 SYDVKM. Trimming left V 5 bases short and J 5 bases short, with 18 bases between. CDR3 protein: CASSSLRQGLTGELFF. The DNA of the CDR3 is TGTGCCAGCAGTAGCCTTCGGCAGGGCTTAACCGGGGAGCTGTTTTTT.

The rearrangement uses TRBV18 and TRBJ1-1; D is unresolved. From germline, CDR1 is KGHSH and CDR2 LQKENI. This CDR3 region has 13 residues. V was trimmed by 6 bases and J by 1 base, leaving 9 bases between them. The CDR3 protein is CASSRTSNTEAFF. The CDR3 DNA sequence: TGTGCCAGCTCTCGGACTTCGAACACTGAAGCTTTCTTT.